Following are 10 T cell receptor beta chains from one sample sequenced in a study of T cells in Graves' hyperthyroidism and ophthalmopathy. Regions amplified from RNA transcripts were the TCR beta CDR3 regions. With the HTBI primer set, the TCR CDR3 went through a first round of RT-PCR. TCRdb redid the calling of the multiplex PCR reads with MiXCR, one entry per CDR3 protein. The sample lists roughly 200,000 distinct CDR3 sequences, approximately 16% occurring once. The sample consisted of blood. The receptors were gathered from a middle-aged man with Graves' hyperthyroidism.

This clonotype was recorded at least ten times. The CDR3 DNA reads TGTGCCATCTGGGGGTATGAGCAGTTCTTC. Residues: CAIWGYEQFF. J is TRBJ2-1 and V is TRBV7-9, with D possibly called TRBD1 or TRBD2 (5 bases each). The V gene's germline CDR1 is SEHNR and CDR2 FQNEAQ (reference sequence). The CDR3 runs 10 residues. V was trimmed by 10 bases and J by 8 bases, leaving 9 bases between them.

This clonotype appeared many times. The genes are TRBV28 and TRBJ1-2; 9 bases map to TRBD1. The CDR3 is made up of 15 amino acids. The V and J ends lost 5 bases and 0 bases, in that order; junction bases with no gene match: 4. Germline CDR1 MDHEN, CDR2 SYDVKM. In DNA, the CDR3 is TGTGCCAGCAGTCCGGGACAGGGTGCTAACTATGGCTACACCTTC. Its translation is CASSPGQGANYGYTF.

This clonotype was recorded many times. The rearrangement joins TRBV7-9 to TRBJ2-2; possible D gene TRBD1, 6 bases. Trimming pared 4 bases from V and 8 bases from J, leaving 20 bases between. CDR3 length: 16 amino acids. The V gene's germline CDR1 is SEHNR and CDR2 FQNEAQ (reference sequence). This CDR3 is CASSSSAWAGEGELFF. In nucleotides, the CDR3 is TGTGCCAGCAGCTCAAGCGCGTGGGCAGGGGAAGGGGAGCTGTTTTTT.

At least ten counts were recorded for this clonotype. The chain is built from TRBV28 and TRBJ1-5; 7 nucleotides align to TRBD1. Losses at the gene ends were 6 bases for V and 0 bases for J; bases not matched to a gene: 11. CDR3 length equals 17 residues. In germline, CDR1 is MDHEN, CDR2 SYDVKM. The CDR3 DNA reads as TGTGCCAGCAGCACCCGCTCCAGGGGGTCTAGCAATCAGCCCCAGCATTTT. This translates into CASSTRSRGSSNQPQHF.

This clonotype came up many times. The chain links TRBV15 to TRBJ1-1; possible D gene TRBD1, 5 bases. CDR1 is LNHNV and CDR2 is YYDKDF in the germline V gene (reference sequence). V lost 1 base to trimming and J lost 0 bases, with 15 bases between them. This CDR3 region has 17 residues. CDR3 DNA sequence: TGTGCCACCAGCAGAGGGAGGGGTATAGGGATGAACACTGAAGCTTTCTTT. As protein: CATSRGRGIGMNTEAFF.

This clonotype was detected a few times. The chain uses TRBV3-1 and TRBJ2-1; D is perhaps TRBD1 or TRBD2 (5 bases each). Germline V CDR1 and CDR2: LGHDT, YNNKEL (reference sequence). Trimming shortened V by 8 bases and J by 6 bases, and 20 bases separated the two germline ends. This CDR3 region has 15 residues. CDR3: CASSSQAGVSNEQFF. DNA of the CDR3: TGTGCCAGCTCCTCACAGGCCGGGGTGAGCAATGAGCAGTTCTTC.

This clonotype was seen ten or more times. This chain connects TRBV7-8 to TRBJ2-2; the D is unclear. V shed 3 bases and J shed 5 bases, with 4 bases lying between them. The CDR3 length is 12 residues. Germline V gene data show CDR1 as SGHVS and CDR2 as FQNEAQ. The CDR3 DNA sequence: TGTGCCAGCAGCTTCCGTACCGGGGAGCTGTTTTTT. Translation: CASSFRTGELFF.

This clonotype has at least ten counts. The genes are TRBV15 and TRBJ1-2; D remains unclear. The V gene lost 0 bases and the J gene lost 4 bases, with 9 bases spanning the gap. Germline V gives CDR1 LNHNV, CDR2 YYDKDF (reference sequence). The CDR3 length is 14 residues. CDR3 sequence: CATSRDRDAYGYTF. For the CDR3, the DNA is TGTGCCACCAGCAGAGATCGGGATGCCTATGGCTACACCTTC.

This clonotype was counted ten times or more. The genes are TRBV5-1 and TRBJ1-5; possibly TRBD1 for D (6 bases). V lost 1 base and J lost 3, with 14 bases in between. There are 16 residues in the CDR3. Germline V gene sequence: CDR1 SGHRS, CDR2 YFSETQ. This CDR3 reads CASSLKGGRDNQPQHF. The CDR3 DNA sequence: TGCGCCAGCAGCTTGAAGGGGGGCAGGGACAATCAGCCCCAGCATTTT.

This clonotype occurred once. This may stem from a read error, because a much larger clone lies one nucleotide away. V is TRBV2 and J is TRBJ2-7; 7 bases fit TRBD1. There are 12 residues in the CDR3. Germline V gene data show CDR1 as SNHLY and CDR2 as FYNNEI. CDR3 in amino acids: CASRTGSYEQCF. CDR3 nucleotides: TGTGCCAGCAGGACAGGGTCCTACGAGCAGTGCTTC. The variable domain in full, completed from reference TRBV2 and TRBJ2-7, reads EPEVTQTPSHQVTQMGQEVILRCVPISNHLYFYWYRQILGQKVEFLVSFYNNEISEKSEIFDDQFSVERPDGSNFTLKIRSTKLEDSAMYFCASRTGSYEQCFGPGTRLTVT.